The T cell receptor beta chain under discussion was sequenced for a study of blood T cell repertoires in COVID-19 (dated by TCRdb to 2018 to 2021). At the level of the whole study: Samples from collaborators originated in the United States, Italy and Spain and spanned both the acute and convalescent phases of COVID-19. The prospective study material was composed of cDNA or gDNA derived from T cells, B-cell-depleted T cells, or PBMCs. The dataset comprised deeply sampled blood TCRbeta repertoires from subjects exposed to, actively infected with, or recovered from COVID-19. The repertoires were released in a freely available public database meant as a resource for research on the immune response to SARS-CoV-2. Samples were obtained from the ongoing ImmuneRACE study (first 160 participants) and from about 1,300 subjects provided by 6 global collaborators. The sample metadata nearly always contained a de-identified subject ID, COVID-19 status, age in years and sex. HLA class I and class II types, where available, came from metadata supplied by the sample provider rather than from assay-based typing.

What the study reported, not specific to this receptor: How much clinical and demographic metadata was included differed by source and by participant, and the metadata was provided uncurated.

TCRbeta CDR3 regions were amplified from genomic DNA by means of the immunoSEQ Assay, a bias-controlled multiplex PCR. In the authors' own workflow: Nucleated cell counts per sample were estimated from amplification of reference gene primers within the assay. Sequence reads were collapsed and filtered to measure the absolute abundance of every unique TCRbeta CDR3 rearrangement. For each sample, productive Simpson clonality was calculated by taking the square root of Simpson's diversity index across productive rearrangements. TCRdb stores this immuneACCESS table with in-frame sequences only. Part of the clones is absent; in the studies checked, under half of the shortfall reflects unresolved V genes, and no reason is known for the rest. The V and J calls and clone size were taken over from that table, and D and trimming were inferred from the DNA. The sample profile shows approximately 100,000 clones; around 92% of them were found once. Jointly, the top ten make up 5% to 6% of the sample.

V is clipped by 1 base and J by 5 bases, and the sequence between their germline boundaries is 11 bases long. The germline V gene yields SGHVS for CDR1 and FNYEAQ for CDR2. Including the terminal cysteine and phenylalanine, the CDR3 comprises 15 residues. Of the read, only the CDR3 DNA is kept; its 45 bases are in frame from base 1. Notes on this clone: The antigen it recognizes is unknown. One base away there is no much larger clone; base qualities are not given.

Collaborating institutions collected whole blood in K2EDTA tubes following their own protocols. For TCRbeta analysis, collaborator samples were shipped as frozen whole blood, as isolated PBMCs, or as DNA extracted from either sample type. The TCR comes from a man in his fifties or sixties with active COVID-19. Sequenced input: peripheral blood. This chain joins TRBV7-6 to TRBJ2-2; perhaps TRBD1 is the D gene, with 5 bases matching. The bases read TGTGCCAGCAGCTTAGAAGTGGCAGGGACCGGGGAGCTGTTTTTT. This sequence encodes CASSLEVAGTGELFF.